Listed here is a single TCR beta chain. No antigen is known for it. When sampled, the donors appeared nominally healthy, though they likely had unrecorded immune exposures. The source of the sample is a study of cytomegalovirus exposure and HLA in healthy donors. The overall study: HLA-typed donors were the source of approximately 80 million unique TCRs, which an early data release held. Findings of the study overall: TCR beta sequences reportedly predicted most subjects' HLA-A and HLA-B alleles accurately. CMV antigen specificity of a few CMV-associated chains was confirmed in vitro.

This CDR3 spans 16 amino acids. CDR1 and CDR2 (germline): ENHRY, SYGVKD. V was shortened by 4 bases and J by 2 bases, with 18 bases between the two germline ends. PCR involved 60 Vbeta and 13 Jbeta primers. Here immunoSEQ multiplex PCR was the method, and the copy in TCRdb shows in-frame clones only, minus some. The table lists approximately 150,000 clones, 77% of them singletons. Sequenced input: PBMCs. The chain employs TRBV10-3 and TRBJ2-7; D may be TRBD1 (6 bases). The sequence derives from a woman aged 40 to 50 in good health and CMV-seropositive. CDR3 sequence reads: CAISGVVGGETYEQYF. CDR3 nucleotides: TGTGCCATCAGTGGAGTAGTAGGGGGAGAGACCTACGAGCAGTACTTC.